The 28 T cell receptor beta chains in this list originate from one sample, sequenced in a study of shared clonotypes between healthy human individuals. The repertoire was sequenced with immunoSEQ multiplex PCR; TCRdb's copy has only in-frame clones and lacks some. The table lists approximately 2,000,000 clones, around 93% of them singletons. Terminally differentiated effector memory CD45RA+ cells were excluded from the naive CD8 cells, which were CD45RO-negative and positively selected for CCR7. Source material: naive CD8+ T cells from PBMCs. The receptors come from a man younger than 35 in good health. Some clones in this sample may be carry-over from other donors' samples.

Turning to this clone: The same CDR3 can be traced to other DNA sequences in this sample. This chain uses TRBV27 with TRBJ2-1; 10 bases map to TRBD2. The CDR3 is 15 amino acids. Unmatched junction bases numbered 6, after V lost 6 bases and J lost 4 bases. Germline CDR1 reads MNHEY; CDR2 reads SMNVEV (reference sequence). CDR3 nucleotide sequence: TGTGCCAGCAGACCCGGACTAGCGGTATACAATGAGCAGTTCTTC. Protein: CASRPGLAVYNEQFF.

DNA of the CDR3: TGTGCCAGCAGTGTGGGGGTCTCCTACGAGCAGTACTTC. As protein: CASSVGVSYEQYF. This chain uses TRBV7-7 with TRBJ2-7; D tentatively fits TRBD1 or TRBD2 (5 bases each). Germline V CDR1 and CDR2: SSHAT, FNYEAQ (reference sequence). The CDR3 is 13 residues long. Trimming pared 6 bases from V and 0 bases from J, leaving 9 bases between.

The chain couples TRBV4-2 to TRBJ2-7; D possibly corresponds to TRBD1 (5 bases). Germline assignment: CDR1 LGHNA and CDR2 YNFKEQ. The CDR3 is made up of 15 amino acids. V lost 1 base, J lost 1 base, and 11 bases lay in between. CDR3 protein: CASSQGRAKSYEQYF. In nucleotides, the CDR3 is TGTGCCAGCAGCCAAGGCAGGGCAAAGTCCTACGAGCAGTACTTC.

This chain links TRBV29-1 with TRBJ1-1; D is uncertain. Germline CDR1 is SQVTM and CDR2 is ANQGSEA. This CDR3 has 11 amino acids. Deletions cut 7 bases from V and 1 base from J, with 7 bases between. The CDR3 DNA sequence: TGCAGCGCTCGGTCGAACACTGAAGCTTTCTTT. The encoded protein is CSARSNTEAFF.

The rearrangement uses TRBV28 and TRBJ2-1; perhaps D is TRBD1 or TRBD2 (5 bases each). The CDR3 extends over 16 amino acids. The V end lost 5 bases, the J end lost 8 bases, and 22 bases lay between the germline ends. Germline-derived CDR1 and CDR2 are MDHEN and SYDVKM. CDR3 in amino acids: CASSGDLGRRVDEQFF. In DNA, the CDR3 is TGTGCCAGCAGTGGGGACCTCGGACGTCGTGTTGATGAGCAGTTCTTC.

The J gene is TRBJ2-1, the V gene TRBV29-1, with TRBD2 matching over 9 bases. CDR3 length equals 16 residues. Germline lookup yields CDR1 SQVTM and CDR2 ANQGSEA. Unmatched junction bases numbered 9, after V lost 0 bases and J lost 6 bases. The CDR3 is CSVEDPAGGPRNEQFF. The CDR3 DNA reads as TGCAGCGTTGAAGATCCGGCGGGAGGGCCCCGCAATGAGCAGTTCTTC.

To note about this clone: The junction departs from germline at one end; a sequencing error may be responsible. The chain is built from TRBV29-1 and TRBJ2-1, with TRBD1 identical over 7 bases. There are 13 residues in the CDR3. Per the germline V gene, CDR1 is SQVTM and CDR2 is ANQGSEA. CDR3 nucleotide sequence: TGCAGCGTTGACGGGACAGCCTACACTGAGCAGTTCTTC. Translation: CSVDGTAYTEQFF.

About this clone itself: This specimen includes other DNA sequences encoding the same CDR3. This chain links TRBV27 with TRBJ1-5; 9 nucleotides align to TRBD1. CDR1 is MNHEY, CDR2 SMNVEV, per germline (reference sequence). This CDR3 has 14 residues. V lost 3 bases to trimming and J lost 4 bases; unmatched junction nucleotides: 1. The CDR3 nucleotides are TGTGCCAGCAGTTTCGGACAGGGGAATCAGCCCCAGCATTTT. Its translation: CASSFGQGNQPQHF.

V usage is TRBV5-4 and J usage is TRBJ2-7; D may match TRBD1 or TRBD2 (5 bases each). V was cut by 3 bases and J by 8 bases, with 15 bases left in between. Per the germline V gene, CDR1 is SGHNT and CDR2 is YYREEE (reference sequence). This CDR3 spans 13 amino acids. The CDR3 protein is CASSSRDLFQQYF. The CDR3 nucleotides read TGTGCCAGCAGCTCCCGGGACCTCTTCCAGCAGTACTTC.

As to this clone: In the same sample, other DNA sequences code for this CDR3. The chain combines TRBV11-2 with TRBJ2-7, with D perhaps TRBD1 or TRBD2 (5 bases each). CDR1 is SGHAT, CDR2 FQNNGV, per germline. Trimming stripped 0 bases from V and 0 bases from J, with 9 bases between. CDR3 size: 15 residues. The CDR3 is CASSLDYGGSYEQYF. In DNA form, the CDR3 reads TGTGCCAGCAGCTTAGATTATGGGGGCTCCTACGAGCAGTACTTC.

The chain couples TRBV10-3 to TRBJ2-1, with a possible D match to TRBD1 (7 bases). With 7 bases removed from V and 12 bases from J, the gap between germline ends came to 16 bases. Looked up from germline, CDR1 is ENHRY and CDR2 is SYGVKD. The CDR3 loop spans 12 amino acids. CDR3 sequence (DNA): TGTGCCATCAAATACCAGGGGGGAATGCAGTTCTTC. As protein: CAIKYQGGMQFF.

The CDR3 sequence is CASGDSTGLDNEQFF. CDR3 nucleotides: TGTGCCAGCGGGGATTCTACGGGACTAGACAATGAGCAGTTCTTC. The V and J genes are TRBV27 and TRBJ2-1; 8 nucleotides line up with TRBD2. The CDR3 extends over 15 amino acids. Germline CDR1 is MNHEY and CDR2 is SMNVEV (reference sequence). V shed 8 bases and J 5 bases; nucleotides not matched to a gene: 11.

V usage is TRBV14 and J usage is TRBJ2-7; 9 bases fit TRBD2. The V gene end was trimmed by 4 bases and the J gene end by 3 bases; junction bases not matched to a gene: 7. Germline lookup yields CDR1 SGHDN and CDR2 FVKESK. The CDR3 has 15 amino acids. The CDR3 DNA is TGTGCCAGCAGCCGGTCTAGCGGGATGCTCTACGAGCAGTACTTC. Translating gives CASSRSSGMLYEQYF.

The DNA of the CDR3 is TGCGCCAGCAGCCAATTTGGCGGGAGAGTGAATGAGCAGTTCTTC. This gives the protein CASSQFGGRVNEQFF. V and J are TRBV4-1 and TRBJ2-1, with 7 bases aligning to TRBD2. CDR1 and CDR2 (germline): MGHRA, YSYEKL. The CDR3 extends over 15 amino acids. V lost 2 bases, J lost 7 bases, and 8 bases stayed unmatched.

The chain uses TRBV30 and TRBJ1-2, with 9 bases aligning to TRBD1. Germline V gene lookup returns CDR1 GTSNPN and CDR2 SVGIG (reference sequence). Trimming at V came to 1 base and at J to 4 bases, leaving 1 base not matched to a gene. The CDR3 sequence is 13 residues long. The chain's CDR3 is CAWSATGGYGYTF. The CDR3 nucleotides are TGTGCCTGGAGTGCGACAGGGGGCTATGGCTACACCTTC. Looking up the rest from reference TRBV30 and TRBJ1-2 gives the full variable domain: SQTIHQWPATLVQPVGSPLSLECTVEGTSNPNLYWYRQAAGRGLQLLFYSVGIGQISSEVPQNLSASRPQDRQFILSSKKLLLSDSGFYLCAWSATGGYGYTFGSGTRLTVV.

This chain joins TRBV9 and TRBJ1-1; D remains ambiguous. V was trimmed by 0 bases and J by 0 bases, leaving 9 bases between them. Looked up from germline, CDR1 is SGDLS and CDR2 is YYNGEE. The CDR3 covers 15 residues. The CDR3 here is CASSVGKRMNTEAFF. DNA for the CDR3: TGTGCCAGCAGCGTAGGCAAGCGGATGAACACTGAAGCTTTCTTT.

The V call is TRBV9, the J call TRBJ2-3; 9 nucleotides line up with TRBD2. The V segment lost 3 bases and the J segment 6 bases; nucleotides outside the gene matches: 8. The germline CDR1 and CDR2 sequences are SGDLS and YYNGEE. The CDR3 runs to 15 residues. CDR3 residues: CASSEFSGSGDTQYF. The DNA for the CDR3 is TGTGCCAGCAGCGAATTTAGCGGGAGCGGGGATACGCAGTATTTT.

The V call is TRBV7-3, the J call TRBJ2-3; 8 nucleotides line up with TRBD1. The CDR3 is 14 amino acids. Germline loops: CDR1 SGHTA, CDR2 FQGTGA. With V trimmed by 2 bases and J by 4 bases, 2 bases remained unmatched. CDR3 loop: CASSLQGAADTQYF. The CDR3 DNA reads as TGTGCCAGCAGCTTACAGGGGGCGGCAGATACGCAGTATTTT.

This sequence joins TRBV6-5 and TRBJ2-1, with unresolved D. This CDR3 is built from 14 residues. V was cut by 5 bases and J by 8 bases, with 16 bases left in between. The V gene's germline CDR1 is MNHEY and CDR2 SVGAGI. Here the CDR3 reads CASSSWVGVDEQFF. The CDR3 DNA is TGTGCCAGCAGTAGTTGGGTTGGGGTAGATGAGCAGTTCTTC.

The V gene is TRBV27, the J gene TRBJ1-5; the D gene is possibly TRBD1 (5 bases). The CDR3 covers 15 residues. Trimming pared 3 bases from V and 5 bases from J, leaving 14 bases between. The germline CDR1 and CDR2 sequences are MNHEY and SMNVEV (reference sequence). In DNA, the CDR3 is TGTGCCAGCAGTTTCCTCGGGGCACACGATCAGCCCCAGCATTTT. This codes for CASSFLGAHDQPQHF.

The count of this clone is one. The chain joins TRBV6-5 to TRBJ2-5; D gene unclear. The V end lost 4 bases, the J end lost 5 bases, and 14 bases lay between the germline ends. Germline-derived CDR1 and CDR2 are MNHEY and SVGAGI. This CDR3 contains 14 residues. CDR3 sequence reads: CASSSRQTRETQYF. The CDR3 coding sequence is TGTGCCAGCAGTTCCCGACAAACCCGGGAGACCCAGTACTTC.

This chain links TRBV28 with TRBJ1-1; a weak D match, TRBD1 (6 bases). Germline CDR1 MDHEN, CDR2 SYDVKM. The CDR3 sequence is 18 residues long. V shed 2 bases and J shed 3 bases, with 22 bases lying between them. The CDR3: CASSLLFRVLGADTEAFF. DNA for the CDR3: TGTGCCAGCAGTTTACTTTTTAGGGTCTTGGGGGCGGACACTGAAGCTTTCTTT.

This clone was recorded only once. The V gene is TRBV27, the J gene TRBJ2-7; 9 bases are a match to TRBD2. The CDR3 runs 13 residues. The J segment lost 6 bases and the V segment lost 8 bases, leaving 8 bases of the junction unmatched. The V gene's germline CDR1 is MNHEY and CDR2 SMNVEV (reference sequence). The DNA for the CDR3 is TGTGCCAGCTGGGCTAGCGGGATCGGCGAGCAGTACTTC. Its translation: CASWASGIGEQYF.

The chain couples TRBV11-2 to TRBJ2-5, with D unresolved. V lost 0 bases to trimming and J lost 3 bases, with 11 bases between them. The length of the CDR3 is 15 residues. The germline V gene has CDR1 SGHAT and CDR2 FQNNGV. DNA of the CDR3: TGTGCCAGCAGCTTAGATCTCACCTTGGAAGAGACCCAGTACTTC. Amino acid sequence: CASSLDLTLEETQYF.

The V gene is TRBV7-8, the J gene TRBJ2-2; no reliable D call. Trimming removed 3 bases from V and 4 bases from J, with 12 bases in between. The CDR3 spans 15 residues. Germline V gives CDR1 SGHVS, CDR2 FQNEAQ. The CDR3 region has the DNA TGTGCCAGCAGCTTTAGGGTGGATCTCACCGGGGAGCTGTTTTTT. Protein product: CASSFRVDLTGELFF.

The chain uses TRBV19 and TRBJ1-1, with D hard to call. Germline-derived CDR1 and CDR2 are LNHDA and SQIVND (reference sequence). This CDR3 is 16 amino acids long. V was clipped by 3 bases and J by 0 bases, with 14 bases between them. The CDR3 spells CASSISLTGMNTEAFF. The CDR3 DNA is TGTGCCAGTAGTATCTCCCTGACGGGGATGAACACTGAAGCTTTCTTT.

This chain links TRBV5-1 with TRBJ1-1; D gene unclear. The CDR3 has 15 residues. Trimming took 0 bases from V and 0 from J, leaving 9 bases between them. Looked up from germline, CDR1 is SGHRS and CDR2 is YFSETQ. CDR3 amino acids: CASSLDQRVNTEAFF. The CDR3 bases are TGCGCCAGCAGCTTGGATCAACGGGTGAACACTGAAGCTTTCTTT.

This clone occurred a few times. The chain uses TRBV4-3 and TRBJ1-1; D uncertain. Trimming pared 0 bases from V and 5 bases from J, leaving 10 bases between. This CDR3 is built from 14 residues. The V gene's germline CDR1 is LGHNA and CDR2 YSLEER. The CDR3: CASSQDVTVTEAFF. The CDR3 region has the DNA TGCGCCAGCAGCCAAGATGTAACGGTTACTGAAGCTTTCTTT.